This T cell receptor (beta chain) was captured in a study of T cell changes during pregnancy in multiple sclerosis. Profiling relied on immunoSEQ multiplex PCR, and the TCRdb table lists in-frame clones only, not all of them. The sample lists more than 70,000 clones, 91% occurring once. The sequencing here drew on peripheral blood, taken after pregnancy. This clonotype was obtained from a female donor in good health, enrolled as a control in a pregnancy study.

CDR3 residues: CASSRDRGYSNQPQHF. The CDR3 DNA is TGTGCCAGCAGCCGTGACAGGGGTTATAGCAATCAGCCCCAGCATTTT. This chain links TRBV2 with TRBJ1-5; 8 bases match TRBD1. The CDR3 contains 16 residues. Losses at the gene ends were 6 bases for V and 0 bases for J; bases not matched to a gene: 7. Germline V gene lookup returns CDR1 SNHLY and CDR2 FYNNEI.